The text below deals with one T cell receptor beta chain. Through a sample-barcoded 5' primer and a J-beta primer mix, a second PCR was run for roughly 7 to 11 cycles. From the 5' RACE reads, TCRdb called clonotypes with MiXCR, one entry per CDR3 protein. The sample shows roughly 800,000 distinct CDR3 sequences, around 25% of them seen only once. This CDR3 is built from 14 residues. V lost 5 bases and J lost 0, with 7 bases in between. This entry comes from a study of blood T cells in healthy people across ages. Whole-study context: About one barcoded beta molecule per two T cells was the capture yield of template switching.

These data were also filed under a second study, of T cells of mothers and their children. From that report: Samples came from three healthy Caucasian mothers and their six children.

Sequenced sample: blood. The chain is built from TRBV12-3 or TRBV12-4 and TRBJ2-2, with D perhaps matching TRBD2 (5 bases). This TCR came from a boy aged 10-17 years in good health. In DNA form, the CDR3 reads TGTGCCAGCAGTAGCGGCCCGAACACCGGGGAGCTGTTTTTT. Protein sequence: CASSSGPNTGELFF.